The clone carrying this T cell receptor (beta chain) was detected many times. Combining a sample-barcoded 5' primer with a J-beta primer mix, a second PCR ran for roughly 6 to 11 cycles. In TCRdb, the 5' RACE reads were re-called with MiXCR into one record per CDR3 protein. In the table there are roughly 1.6 million distinct CDR3 sequences, almost 35% of which are singletons. This entry belongs to a study of blood T cells in healthy people across ages. Trimming took off 5 bases at V and 2 bases at J, with 14 bases between the two ends. CDR3 length equals 14 residues. Germline loops: CDR1 DFQATT, CDR2 SNEGSKA (reference sequence).

The sequencing input was blood. The receptor comes from a woman aged 25 to 39 in good health. The J gene is TRBJ2-3, the V gene TRBV20-1; D remains unclear. The CDR3 is CSARLPGLTDTQYF. CDR3 DNA sequence: TGCAGTGCTCGATTACCGGGTCTCACAGATACGCAGTATTTT.